This TCR beta chain was captured by sequencing in a study of T cells in Graves' hyperthyroidism and ophthalmopathy. This clonotype was observed once. Its antigen is unidentified. Every diagnosis used clinical symptoms, serum thyroxine and TRAb, thyroid ultrasound and orbital computed tomography. Study results and limitations: Most thyroid-expanded clonotypes above 0.001 were also found in blood. With a median lead of approximately six months before onset, the model predicted ophthalmopathy.

Researchers took RNA transcripts and amplified the TCR beta CDR3 regions from them. First-round RT-PCR of the TCR CDR3 relied on the HTBI primer set. In TCRdb, the multiplex PCR reads were re-called with MiXCR into one record per CDR3 protein. The sample consists of about 510,000 distinct CDR3 sequences, roughly 45% of them appearing once. The CDR3 contains 14 residues. Germline CDR1 is DFQATT and CDR2 is SNEGSKA (reference sequence). V was pared by 1 base and J by 7 bases, with 11 bases between. The clonotype comes from an adult woman with Graves' disease, either hyperthyroidism or ophthalmopathy (not recorded which). The sequencing input was peripheral blood or thyroid tissue (not recorded which). The rearrangement uses TRBV20-1 and TRBJ1-6; D ambiguous. The CDR3 reads CSARVAGRNSPLHF. In DNA, the CDR3 is TGCAGTGCTAGAGTGGCAGGCAGAAATTCACCCCTCCACTTT.